The clone carrying this TCR beta chain has ten or more counts. The source of the sample is a study of T cells in Graves' hyperthyroidism and ophthalmopathy. V gave up 6 bases and J gave up 6 bases, with 15 bases separating them. The CDR3 contains 15 residues. Amplified TCR beta CDR3 regions derived from RNA transcripts. Researchers ran a first-round RT-PCR on the TCR CDR3 using the HTBI primer set. MiXCR, run by TCRdb on the multiplex PCR reads, gives a single entry per CDR3 protein. The sample includes approximately 200,000 distinct CDR3 sequences, 15% to 20% seen only once; the top ten take just under 45%.

Sequencing was done on a sample of blood. The chain carries TRBV12-3 or TRBV12-4 and TRBJ1-6; TRBD1 might be the D (6 bases). This clonotype was sampled from a man aged 35-49 years with Graves' hyperthyroidism. In DNA form, the CDR3 reads TGTGCCAGCAGCCCTAGTGGGGGCTTTAATTCACCCCTCCACTTT. It codes for CASSPSGGFNSPLHF.